The 5 T cell receptor beta chains below were found in one sample sequenced in a study of response to subunit inactivated influenza vaccine. TCRdb called the RT-PCR reads again in MiXCR, with one record for every CDR3 protein. Counted here are roughly 630,000 distinct CDR3 sequences, about 15% occurring once; the ten biggest clones make up 7.6%. Sample: PBMCs from blood, taken 14 to 15 days before vaccination. The receptors come from a middle-aged man who received an inactivated influenza vaccine.

V usage is TRBV14 and J usage is TRBJ1-4, with TRBD1 as a possible D gene (5 bases). Germline CDR1 is SGHDN and CDR2 is FVKESK. Trimming removed 1 base at V and 6 bases at J, with 12 bases between. The CDR3 spans 15 residues. CDR3 region: CASSQVRGTDEKLFF. DNA for the CDR3: TGTGCCAGCAGCCAAGTTAGAGGGACCGATGAAAAACTGTTTTTT.

This clonotype was picked up a small number of times. The V call is TRBV12-3 or TRBV12-4, the J call TRBJ1-1; TRBD1 matches at 10 bases. J gave up 4 bases and V 5 bases, and 10 bases lay outside the gene matches. CDR3 length: 16 residues. The CDR3 DNA is TGTGCCAGCAGTGGCCCGGACAGGGGGTCTGGCACTGAAGCTTTCTTT. Protein sequence: CASSGPDRGSGTEAFF.

The chain recombines TRBV5-1 with TRBJ2-1, with D perhaps TRBD1 (5 bases). V was cut by 1 base and J by 7 bases, with 12 bases left in between. CDR1 and CDR2 (germline): SGHRS, YFSETQ. CDR3 length: 14 amino acids. CDR3 sequence reads: CASSLLGESNEQFF. The CDR3 DNA sequence: TGCGCCAGCAGCTTGCTAGGGGAAAGTAATGAGCAGTTCTTC.

This clonotype was seen many times. The chain joins TRBV20-1 to TRBJ1-6; D is unresolved. The germline V gene has CDR1 DFQATT and CDR2 SNEGSKA (reference sequence). V was trimmed by 7 bases and J by 0 bases, leaving 7 bases between them. The CDR3 totals 13 residues. CDR3 region: CSVGNSYNSPLHF. CDR3 in DNA: TGCAGTGTGGGGAACTCCTATAATTCACCCCTCCACTTT.

At least ten counts were recorded for this clonotype. The V and J genes are TRBV6-2 or TRBV6-3 and TRBJ2-1; D tentatively fits TRBD1 or TRBD2 (5 bases each). V lost 2 bases and J lost 3, with 11 bases in between. The germline V gene has CDR1 MNHEY and CDR2 SVGEGT. The CDR3 covers 15 residues. The CDR3 reads CASSYGTSYYNEQFF. The CDR3 nucleotides read TGTGCCAGCAGTTACGGGACCTCATACTACAATGAGCAGTTCTTC.